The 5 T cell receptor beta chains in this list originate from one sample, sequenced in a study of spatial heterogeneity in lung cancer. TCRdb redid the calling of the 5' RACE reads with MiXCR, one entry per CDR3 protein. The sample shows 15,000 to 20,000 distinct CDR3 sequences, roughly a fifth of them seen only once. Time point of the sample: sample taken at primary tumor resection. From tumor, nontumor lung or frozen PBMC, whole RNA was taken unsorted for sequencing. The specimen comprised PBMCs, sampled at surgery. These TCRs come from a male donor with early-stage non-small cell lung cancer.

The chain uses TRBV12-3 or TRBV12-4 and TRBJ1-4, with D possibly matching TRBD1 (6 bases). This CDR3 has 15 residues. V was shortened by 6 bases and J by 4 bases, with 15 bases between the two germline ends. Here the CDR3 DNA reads TGTGCCAGCAGAGTCATGACAGGCAATAATGAAAAACTGTTTTTT. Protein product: CASRVMTGNNEKLFF.

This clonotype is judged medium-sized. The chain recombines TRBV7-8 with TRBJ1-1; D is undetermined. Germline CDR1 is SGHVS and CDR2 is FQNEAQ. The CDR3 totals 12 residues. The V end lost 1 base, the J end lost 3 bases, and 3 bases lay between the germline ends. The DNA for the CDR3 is TGTGCCAGCAGCTTAGTTTACACTGAAGCTTTCTTT. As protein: CASSLVYTEAFF.

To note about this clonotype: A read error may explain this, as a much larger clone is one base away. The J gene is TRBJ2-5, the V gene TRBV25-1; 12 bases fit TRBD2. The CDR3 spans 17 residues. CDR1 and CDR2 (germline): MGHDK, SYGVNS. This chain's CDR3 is CAGSPPGRLAGVETQYF. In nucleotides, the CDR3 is TGTGCCGGCAGTCCCCCAGGGAGACTAGCGGGGGTAGAGACCCAGTACTTC.

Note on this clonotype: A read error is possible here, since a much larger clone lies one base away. The CDR3 spells CSARTGRETRYF. The CDR3 DNA reads as TGCAGCGCCAGGACAGGGCGGGAGACCCGGTACTTC. The chain is built from TRBV29-1 and TRBJ2-5; TRBD1 is a possible D gene (8 bases). The germline V gene encodes CDR1 SQVTM and CDR2 ANQGSEA. The CDR3 loop spans 12 amino acids.

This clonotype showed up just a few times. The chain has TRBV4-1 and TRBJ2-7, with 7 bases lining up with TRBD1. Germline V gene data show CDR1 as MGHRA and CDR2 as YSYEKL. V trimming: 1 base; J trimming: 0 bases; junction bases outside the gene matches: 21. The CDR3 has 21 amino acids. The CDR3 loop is CASSQGVTPHSKQGPSYEQYF. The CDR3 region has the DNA TGCGCCAGCAGCCAAGGGGTTACTCCACACTCGAAACAGGGGCCCTCCTACGAGCAGTACTTC.